The 27 T cell receptor beta chains listed next were all sequenced from one sample in a study of Ad26.COV2.S vaccination and SARS-CoV-2 variants. Documented treatment: 15 to 20 received Ad26.COV2.S at low or high dose, single or two shots; several received placebo; per-sample allocation not given. After the first vaccine or placebo injection, samples were drawn on day 63. This table comes from immunoSEQ multiplex PCR, and its TCRdb copy is limited to in-frame clones, with some not included. The data contain approximately 500,000 clones, around 90% of them seen just once; the ten biggest clones take up 10% to 15%. This material consisted of peripheral blood, taken in a trial of Ad26.COV2.S vaccine versus placebo. Receptors originate from a person aged 18-60 years who received the Ad26.COV2.S COVID-19 vaccine or a placebo.

The chain is built from TRBV5-4 and TRBJ2-3, with 15 bases matching TRBD2. This CDR3 has 19 amino acids. V shed 1 base and J 4 bases; nucleotides not matched to a gene: 10. Germline V CDR1 and CDR2: SGHNT, YYREEE (reference sequence). The CDR3 is CASSLKEGTSGRSSDTQYF. DNA for the CDR3: TGTGCCAGCAGCTTGAAAGAAGGGACTAGCGGGAGGAGCTCAGATACGCAGTATTTT. Looking up the rest from reference TRBV5-4 and TRBJ2-3 gives the full variable domain: ETGVTQSPTHLIKTRGQQVTLRCSSQSGHNTVSWYQQALGQGPQFIFQYYREEENGRGNFPPRFSGLQFPNYSSELNVNALELDDSALYLCASSLKEGTSGRSSDTQYFGPGTRLTVL.

The V gene is TRBV5-1, the J gene TRBJ1-3; a weak D match, TRBD1 (5 bases). This CDR3 has 15 amino acids. Germline V gene lookup returns CDR1 SGHRS and CDR2 YFSETQ. Trimming removed 4 bases at V and 0 bases at J, with 11 bases between. CDR3: CASSPGLSSGNTIYF. For the CDR3, the DNA is TGCGCCAGCAGCCCAGGGTTAAGCTCTGGAAACACCATATATTTT.

This sequence joins TRBV24-1 and TRBJ1-5, with D unresolved. The CDR3 is made up of 12 amino acids. V lost 4 bases, J lost 8 bases, and 8 bases lay in between. Germline V gene data show CDR1 as KGHDR and CDR2 as SFDVKD. CDR3 region: CATSEVEEPQHF. The CDR3 DNA reads TGTGCCACCAGTGAGGTAGAGGAGCCCCAGCATTTT.

This chain connects TRBV19 to TRBJ1-6, with TRBD1 matching 9 bases. The V gene end was trimmed by 3 bases and the J gene end by 9 bases; junction bases not matched to a gene: 3. The CDR3 has 14 amino acids. Germline CDR1 and CDR2: LNHDA and SQIVND (reference sequence). The CDR3 spells CASSMGTGSSPLHF. The CDR3 DNA follows: TGTGCCAGTAGTATGGGGACAGGGAGTTCACCCCTCCACTTT. The variable domain in full, with the rest retrieved from reference TRBV19 and TRBJ1-6, is DGGITQSPKYLFRKEGQNVTLSCEQNLNHDAMYWYRQDPGQGLRLIYYSQIVNDFQKGDIAEGYSVSREKKESFPLTVTSAQKNPTAFYLCASSMGTGSSPLHFGNGTRLTVT.

This clone has more than one count but fewer than ten. The chain is built from TRBV7-8 and TRBJ2-1; no firm D call. From germline, CDR1 is SGHVS and CDR2 FQNEAQ. Trimming cost V 4 bases and J 6 bases, with 16 bases left between them. This CDR3 has 15 amino acids. This CDR3 is CASSSDLVGFNEQFF. The CDR3 DNA reads as TGTGCCAGCAGCTCGGACCTAGTCGGTTTCAATGAGCAGTTCTTC.

Concerning this clone itself: Compared with germline, one end of the junction differs, possibly owing to a read error. The gene calls are TRBV29-1 and TRBJ2-1, with D perhaps TRBD2 (5 bases). The CDR3 spans 13 residues. Germline V lookup: CDR1 SQVTM, CDR2 ANQGSEA. The DNA for the CDR3 is TGCAGCGTTCAAGAGGCGGGTGGGTCTGAGCAGTTCTTC. Amino acids: CSVQEAGGSEQFF.

The chain recombines TRBV7-9 with TRBJ2-2, with TRBD1 matching 7 bases. Germline V lookup: CDR1 SEHNR, CDR2 FQNEAQ (reference sequence). CDR3 size: 14 residues. V was pared by 7 bases and J by 4 bases, with 6 bases of the junction left unmatched. The CDR3: CASTQGQITGELFF. Here the CDR3 DNA reads TGTGCCAGCACCCAGGGACAGATCACCGGGGAGCTGTTTTTT. Based on the CDR3 plus reference TRBV7-9 and TRBJ2-2, the full variable domain is DTGVSQNPRHKITKRGQNVTFRCDPISEHNRLYWYRQTLGQGPEFLTYFQNEAQLEKSRLLSDRFSAERPKGSFSTLEIQRTEQGDSAMYLCASTQGQITGELFFGEGSRLTVL.

The V gene is TRBV7-2, the J gene TRBJ1-1; D is possibly TRBD1 (5 bases). This CDR3 contains 14 residues. Germline assignment: CDR1 SGHTA and CDR2 FQGNSA. V dropped 3 bases and J dropped 4 bases, with 12 bases sitting between them. CDR3 nucleotide sequence: TGTGCCAGCAGCTTGGGTGGGGCTGTCACTGAAGCTTTCTTT. Amino acid sequence: CASSLGGAVTEAFF.

In nucleotides, the CDR3 is TGTGCCAGCAGCAGATCGGGACTAGCGGGGGCGAAGGACGAGCAGTACTTC. This codes for CASSRSGLAGAKDEQYF. The chain carries TRBV7-9 and TRBJ2-7, with 14 bases fitting TRBD2. V dropped 5 bases and J dropped 5; count of bases not matched to a gene: 11. There are 17 residues in the CDR3. CDR1 is SEHNR and CDR2 is FQNEAQ in the germline V gene (reference sequence).

CDR3: CASSTTGAEAFF. Written as DNA, the CDR3 is TGTGCCAGTAGTACAACAGGGGCTGAAGCTTTCTTT. The gene calls are TRBV19 and TRBJ1-1; TRBD1 matches at 7 bases. The junction had 2 bases not matched to a gene; V was cut back by 4 bases and J by 6 bases. Germline values: CDR1 LNHDA, CDR2 SQIVND (reference sequence). This CDR3 comprises 12 residues.

This clone was picked up one time. The rearrangement joins TRBV19 to TRBJ1-1, with 9 nucleotides matching TRBD1. Germline-derived CDR1 and CDR2 are LNHDA and SQIVND (reference sequence). With V trimmed by 6 bases and J by 1 base, 6 bases remained unmatched. The CDR3 consists of 15 residues. The CDR3, as DNA: TGTGCCAGTAGGGGGGACAGGGCGCCGAACACTGAAGCTTTCTTT. This translates into CASRGDRAPNTEAFF.

The gene calls are TRBV7-9 and TRBJ2-1, with 7 bases lining up with TRBD2. This CDR3 spans 14 amino acids. The junction had 7 bases not matched to a gene; V was cut back by 5 bases and J by 6 bases. CDR1 and CDR2 from the germline V gene are SEHNR and FQNEAQ (reference sequence). The CDR3 nucleotides read TGTGCCAGCAGCCCGGGGGGTAGCGGCAATGAGCAGTTCTTC. Amino acids: CASSPGGSGNEQFF.

This clone has only a few counts. The chain is built from TRBV3-1 (or the pseudogene TRBV3-2) and TRBJ1-6; 8 positions agree with TRBD1. After removal of 2 bases from V and 5 bases from J, the junction contained 5 bases not matched to a gene. CDR1 and CDR2 (germline): LGHDT, YNNKEL (reference sequence). The CDR3 runs to 16 residues. CDR3 loop: CASSQLRQGNNSPLHF. The CDR3 coding sequence is TGTGCCAGCAGCCAACTACGACAGGGGAATAATTCACCCCTCCACTTT.

This chain uses TRBV7-2 with TRBJ2-5, with TRBD2 matching over 8 bases. This CDR3 spans 15 amino acids. From germline, CDR1 is SGHTA and CDR2 FQGNSA. Trimming cost V 1 base and J 5 bases; bases outside gene matches: 6. CDR3 region: CASSLVSGIRETQYF. The CDR3 DNA reads TGTGCCAGCAGCTTAGTTAGCGGGATTCGGGAGACCCAGTACTTC.

DNA for the CDR3: TGTGCCAGCAGTCGTCAGACTAGCGGGGGTTTCCAAGAGACCCAGTACTTC. It specifies CASSRQTSGGFQETQYF. This sequence joins TRBV7-9 and TRBJ2-5; 12 nucleotides line up with TRBD2. The CDR3 consists of 17 residues. Losses at the gene ends were 6 bases for V and 1 base for J; bases not matched to a gene: 9. Germline V gene sequence: CDR1 SEHNR, CDR2 FQNEAQ (reference sequence).

The genes are TRBV7-8 and TRBJ1-6, with D possibly matching TRBD1 (6 bases). CDR1 SGHVS and CDR2 FQNEAQ come from the germline V gene. CDR3 length: 15 amino acids. V lost 5 bases and J 6 bases, leaving 14 bases between the germline ends. CDR3 region: CASSVDRISNSPLHF. The CDR3 DNA reads as TGTGCCAGCAGCGTAGACAGGATTTCTAATTCACCCCTCCACTTT.

This clone occurred a few times. J is TRBJ2-2 and V is TRBV28; D possibly corresponds to TRBD1 (5 bases). Germline values: CDR1 MDHEN, CDR2 SYDVKM. This CDR3 comprises 12 residues. Trimming left V 8 bases short and J 5 bases short, with 9 bases between. This CDR3 reads CASSGLTGELFF. CDR3 DNA: TGTGCCAGCTCAGGGCTTACCGGGGAGCTGTTTTTT.

The chain couples TRBV2 to TRBJ2-7; weak D call: TRBD1 (6 bases). Between the trimmed V and J ends, which lost 1 base and 3 bases, there was a span of 10 bases. Germline values: CDR1 SNHLY, CDR2 FYNNEI. The CDR3 totals 14 residues. DNA of the CDR3: TGTGCCAGCAGTGAAGACAGGGTCGGCTACGAGCAGTACTTC. It is translated as CASSEDRVGYEQYF. Full variable domain (missing parts from reference TRBV2 and TRBJ2-7): EPEVTQTPSHQVTQMGQEVILRCVPISNHLYFYWYRQILGQKVEFLVSFYNNEISEKSEIFDDQFSVERPDGSNFTLKIRSTKLEDSAMYFCASSEDRVGYEQYFGPGTRLTVT.

The CDR3 region is CASSPGPSVSGELFF. CDR3 DNA: TGTGCCAGCAGCCCAGGCCCCTCGGTCAGCGGGGAGCTGTTTTTT. The rearrangement uses TRBV7-3 and TRBJ2-2; D is ambiguous. The CDR3 length is 15 residues. Germline lookup yields CDR1 SGHTA and CDR2 FQGTGA. Trimming removed 5 bases at V and 7 bases at J, with 17 bases between. Using reference TRBV7-3 and TRBJ2-2 for the parts outside the CDR3, the full variable domain is GAGVSQTPSNKVTEKGKYVELRCDPISGHTALYWYRQSLGQGPEFLIYFQGTGAADDSGLPNDRFFAVRPEGSVSTLKIQRTERGDSAVYLCASSPGPSVSGELFFGEGSRLTVL.

The chain links TRBV2 to TRBJ2-1; a possible D gene is TRBD2 (6 bases). This CDR3 is 14 amino acids long. The germline CDR1 and CDR2 sequences are SNHLY and FYNNEI. The ends were cut back, 7 bases at V and 3 bases at J, with 13 bases in the middle. DNA for the CDR3: TGTGCCAGCATTCGAGGGACTCACTACAATGAGCAGTTCTTC. This sequence encodes CASIRGTHYNEQFF.

Concerning this clone itself: The same CDR3 can be traced to other DNA sequences in this sample. The chain recombines TRBV5-4 with TRBJ1-2, with D tentatively TRBD1 (6 bases). V lost 2 bases and J lost 2, with 10 bases in between. Looked up from germline, CDR1 is SGHNT and CDR2 is YYREEE (reference sequence). The CDR3 consists of 14 residues. CDR3 loop: CASSLRQGNYGYTF. DNA of the CDR3: TGTGCCAGCAGCTTAAGGCAGGGGAACTATGGCTACACCTTC. Variable domain in full (rest from reference TRBV5-4 and TRBJ1-2): ETGVTQSPTHLIKTRGQQVTLRCSSQSGHNTVSWYQQALGQGPQFIFQYYREEENGRGNFPPRFSGLQFPNYSSELNVNALELDDSALYLCASSLRQGNYGYTFGSGTRLTVV.

The chain links TRBV28 to TRBJ1-2; 9 bases align to TRBD1. J gave up 8 bases and V 8 bases, and 15 bases lay outside the gene matches. The CDR3 consists of 15 residues. Germline lookup yields CDR1 MDHEN and CDR2 SYDVKM. The CDR3, as DNA: TGTGCCAGCCAACCCCCGGGACAGGGAATTTCAGGCTACACCTTC. Its translation is CASQPPGQGISGYTF.

The chain combines TRBV5-4 with TRBJ2-4; 8 bases are shared with TRBD2. The germline CDR1 and CDR2 sequences are SGHNT and YYREEE (reference sequence). The CDR3 has 19 residues. V lost 1 base and J lost 3; bases outside the gene matches: 15. CDR3 coding DNA: TGTGCCAGCAGCTTGTCGGGAGGGGGGCGGCCGGGTGGCAAAAACATTCAGTACTTC. It specifies CASSLSGGGRPGGKNIQYF.

This chain joins TRBV6-2 or TRBV6-3 and TRBJ1-1; D ambiguous. The CDR3 is 17 amino acids. In germline, CDR1 is MNHEY, CDR2 SVGEGT. The V end was cut by 0 bases, the J end by 0 bases, with 14 bases between. Here the CDR3 reads CASSYSPFPPVNTEAFF. The DNA of the CDR3 is TGTGCCAGCAGTTACTCCCCTTTTCCGCCGGTGAACACTGAAGCTTTCTTT.

This chain connects TRBV29-1 to TRBJ2-1; 9 bases map to TRBD2. Germline-derived CDR1 and CDR2 are SQVTM and ANQGSEA. Germline trimming cut 8 bases from V and 4 bases from J; bases unmatched to any gene: 9. This CDR3 region has 14 residues. CDR3: CSTPSSGIYNEQFF. The CDR3 region has the DNA TGCAGCACCCCCTCTAGCGGGATTTACAATGAGCAGTTCTTC.

The CDR3 sequence: CASSVEGSQGGGDQPQHF. CDR3 DNA sequence: TGTGCCAGCAGCGTGGAAGGGTCCCAAGGCGGGGGAGATCAGCCCCAGCATTTT. The chain has TRBV21-1 and TRBJ1-5. TRBV21-1 is given as a pseudogene. The CDR3 spans 18 residues.

V is TRBV19 and J is TRBJ2-1, with TRBD1 as a possible D gene (6 bases). V was clipped by 4 bases and J by 0 bases, with 13 bases between them. In germline, CDR1 is LNHDA, CDR2 SQIVND (reference sequence). The CDR3 runs to 16 residues. The CDR3: CASSNRQASSYNEQFF. CDR3 DNA sequence: TGTGCCAGTAGTAATCGACAGGCTAGCTCCTACAATGAGCAGTTCTTC. Variable domain in full (rest from reference TRBV19 and TRBJ2-1): DGGITQSPKYLFRKEGQNVTLSCEQNLNHDAMYWYRQDPGQGLRLIYYSQIVNDFQKGDIAEGYSVSREKKESFPLTVTSAQKNPTAFYLCASSNRQASSYNEQFFGPGTRLTVL.